One sample yielded the 25 T cell receptor beta chains listed below, sequenced in a study of T cell repertoires in cytomegalovirus infection. Each CDR3 protein is one row after TCRdb ran MiXCR on the reads. The sample yields some 240,000 distinct CDR3 sequences, 17% seen once. What was sequenced was CD8+ T cells from PBMCs. The receptors were sampled from a human donor in good health (CMV status not recorded). Some clones in this sample may be carry-over from other donors' samples.

Concerning this clonotype: A much larger clone differs by one base, so this may be a read error. This chain uses TRBV7-3 with TRBJ2-4; D is possibly TRBD1 (5 bases). This CDR3 region has 13 residues. In germline, CDR1 is SGHTA, CDR2 FQGTGA. CDR3 sequence reads: CTSSPILGDIQYF. CDR3 bases: TGTACCAGCAGCCCGATCCTAGGGGACATTCAGTACTTC.

V usage is TRBV5-6 and J usage is TRBJ2-1; 8 nucleotides agree with TRBD2. The CDR3 has 15 residues. Germline values: CDR1 SGHDT, CDR2 YYEEEE. With 0 bases clipped from V and 5 bases from J, the junction kept 4 bases outside the gene matches. CDR3 in amino acids: CASSLGAGANNEQFF. CDR3 nucleotides: TGTGCCAGCAGCTTGGGAGCGGGGGCCAACAATGAGCAGTTCTTC.

This clonotype was found a few times. This rearrangement joins TRBV19 to TRBJ2-1; a possible D gene is TRBD2 (6 bases). Trimming left V 7 bases short and J 7 bases short, with 17 bases between. There are 14 residues in the CDR3. From germline, CDR1 is LNHDA and CDR2 SQIVND (reference sequence). The chain's CDR3 is CASNTGTRANEQFF. The DNA for the CDR3 is TGTGCCAGTAACACCGGGACTCGAGCGAATGAGCAGTTCTTC.

This clonotype was found many times. The chain carries TRBV5-6 and TRBJ1-1; unclear D gene. Deletions cut 2 bases from V and 6 bases from J, with 5 bases between. Looked up from germline, CDR1 is SGHDT and CDR2 is YYEEEE. This CDR3 is 11 amino acids long. The CDR3 DNA reads as TGTGCCAGCAGCTTCTCCGCTGAAGCTTTCTTT. Translated, it gives CASSFSAEAFF.

The V call is TRBV20-1, the J call TRBJ2-2; no clear D. Trimming shortened V by 6 bases and J by 2 bases, and 13 bases separated the two germline ends. CDR1 and CDR2 (germline): DFQATT, SNEGSKA (reference sequence). The CDR3 length is 14 residues. This chain's CDR3 is CSAQPTTNTGELFF. CDR3 in DNA: TGCAGTGCCCAACCGACAACTAACACCGGGGAGCTGTTTTTT.

The genes are TRBV2 and TRBJ2-7; no clear D. Looked up from germline, CDR1 is SNHLY and CDR2 is FYNNEI. The V and J ends lost 2 bases and 5 bases respectively, with 19 bases between them. The CDR3 covers 16 residues. CDR3 in DNA: TGTGCCAGCAGTGAAAGGCGAATTTGGTCACTGGACGAGCAGTACTTC. It encodes CASSERRIWSLDEQYF.

The V and J genes are TRBV4-1 and TRBJ1-2; TRBD1 matches 9 bases. This CDR3 contains 15 residues. Germline V lookup: CDR1 MGHRA, CDR2 YSYEKL. V lost 2 bases to trimming and J lost 6 bases; unmatched junction nucleotides: 7. CDR3 sequence reads: CASSQPTGGSDGYTF. The CDR3 nucleotides read TGCGCCAGCAGCCAACCGACAGGGGGTTCGGATGGCTACACCTTC.

This clonotype was detected ten times or more. The genes are TRBV6-2 or TRBV6-3 and TRBJ2-1, with 13 bases aligning to TRBD2. CDR1 and CDR2 from the germline V gene are MNHEY and SVGEGT. The V segment lost 7 bases and the J segment 7 bases; nucleotides outside the gene matches: 7. The length of the CDR3 is 15 residues. The chain's CDR3 is CASTSGTSGENEQFF. The DNA for the CDR3 is TGTGCCAGCACCTCCGGGACTAGCGGGGAGAATGAGCAGTTCTTC.

This clonotype was detected ten times or more. Mismatch with germline at one junction end may stem from a read error. The rearrangement links TRBV6-5 to TRBJ2-7, with D possibly being TRBD1 or TRBD2 (6 bases each). Germline CDR1 MNHEY, CDR2 SVGAGI. The CDR3 is 16 residues long. This chain's CDR3 is CASRYSTGGALYEQYF. For the CDR3, the DNA is TGTGCCAGCAGATACTCGACAGGAGGGGCCCTCTACGAGCAGTACTTC.

The sample holds many counts of this clonotype. The chain links TRBV28 to TRBJ2-7; 7 nucleotides agree with TRBD2. The CDR3 consists of 15 residues. Germline V gene sequence: CDR1 MDHEN, CDR2 SYDVKM. The V and J ends lost 6 bases and 4 bases, in that order; junction bases with no gene match: 12. The CDR3 region has the DNA TGTGCCAGCAGCCACCCCCCCAGCGGGGTGTACGAGCAGTACTTC. It codes for CASSHPPSGVYEQYF.

In this sample, this clonotype turned up a few times. The J gene is TRBJ2-7, the V gene TRBV20-1, with D unresolved. Trimming removed 0 bases at V and 1 base at J, with 22 bases between. The germline V gene has CDR1 DFQATT and CDR2 SNEGSKA (reference sequence). The CDR3 length is 18 residues. The CDR3 reads CSARDGSSGGPRSYEQYF. Here the CDR3 DNA reads TGCAGTGCTAGAGATGGATCCTCTGGTGGACCGAGGTCCTACGAGCAGTACTTC.

In DNA form, the CDR3 reads TGCAGCGTCGGTGAACAGGCGGGCAATCAGCCCCAGCATTTT. This translates into CSVGEQAGNQPQHF. The rearrangement uses TRBV29-1 and TRBJ1-5; D is perhaps TRBD1 (5 bases). This CDR3 has 14 amino acids. CDR1 and CDR2 (germline): SQVTM, ANQGSEA. Trimming left V 6 bases short and J 2 bases short, with 14 bases between.

The chain is built from TRBV20-1 and TRBJ2-1; 8 nucleotides align to TRBD1. The CDR3 is 15 residues long. J lost 7 bases, V lost 6 bases, and 14 bases had no gene match. Germline V gene data show CDR1 as DFQATT and CDR2 as SNEGSKA (reference sequence). The CDR3 sequence: CSATDRVSTRNEQFF. In DNA form, the CDR3 reads TGCAGTGCGACGGACAGGGTATCTACGCGAAATGAGCAGTTCTTC.

This clonotype has a handful of counts. The chain employs TRBV5-6 and TRBJ2-7, with 15 bases lining up with TRBD2. The CDR3 sequence is 16 residues long. J gave up 2 bases and V 4 bases, and 4 bases lay outside the gene matches. Per the germline V gene, CDR1 is SGHDT and CDR2 is YYEEEE. CDR3 residues: CASSPGLAGGTYEQYF. The DNA of the CDR3 is TGTGCCAGCAGCCCGGGACTAGCGGGGGGTACCTACGAGCAGTACTTC.

This clonotype has more than one count but fewer than ten. One junction end disagrees with the germline gene, perhaps due to a read error. This chain joins TRBV6-5 and TRBJ2-1; TRBD1 matches 12 bases. CDR3 length: 15 residues. The germline V gene has CDR1 MNHEY and CDR2 SVGAGI. The CDR3 DNA is TGTGCCAGCAGTTACGGGACAGGGGGCTACGATGAGCAGTTCTTC. It specifies CASSYGTGGYDEQFF.

The chain has TRBV6-5 and TRBJ2-3; unclear D gene. The V gene lost 0 bases and the J gene lost 5 bases, with 15 bases spanning the gap. Germline V gene sequence: CDR1 MNHEY, CDR2 SVGAGI. The CDR3 is made up of 16 amino acids. The CDR3 DNA follows: TGTGCCAGCAGTTACTCGGCTGAAACGACCGGAGATACGCAGTATTTT. It translates to CASSYSAETTGDTQYF.

The rearrangement uses TRBV9 and TRBJ2-1; 10 bases map to TRBD2. V lost 2 bases, J lost 4 bases, and 3 bases stayed unmatched. The CDR3 loop spans 15 amino acids. Germline-derived CDR1 and CDR2 are SGDLS and YYNGEE. The CDR3 is CASSVASGGYNEQFF. The DNA of the CDR3 is TGTGCCAGCAGCGTCGCTAGCGGGGGTTACAATGAGCAGTTCTTC.

The gene calls are TRBV19 and TRBJ2-7; 9 positions agree with TRBD1. V dropped 5 bases and J dropped 3; count of bases not matched to a gene: 14. This CDR3 comprises 17 residues. Germline lookup yields CDR1 LNHDA and CDR2 SQIVND (reference sequence). The CDR3 nucleotides read TGTGCCAGTAGTGACTGGACCGGGACAGGGACTAACTACGAGCAGTACTTC. Translated: CASSDWTGTGTNYEQYF.

The rearrangement uses TRBV6-1 and TRBJ2-2; TRBD1 is a possible D gene (6 bases). V gave up 7 bases and J gave up 6 bases, with 21 bases separating them. The CDR3 runs to 16 residues. Germline V lookup: CDR1 MNHNS, CDR2 SASEGT. The DNA for the CDR3 is TGTGCCAGCACCACGGACAGTCAAATGGACGCCGGGGAGCTGTTTTTT. Protein sequence: CASTTDSQMDAGELFF.

This clonotype was observed many times. V and J are TRBV12-3 or TRBV12-4 and TRBJ1-1; D not resolved. V shed 5 bases and J shed 5 bases, with 15 bases lying between them. This CDR3 has 14 amino acids. CDR3: CASSPNSGGTEAFF. The CDR3 nucleotides read TGTGCCAGCAGTCCCAATTCAGGTGGTACTGAAGCTTTCTTT.

The chain combines TRBV7-9 with TRBJ2-3, with D perhaps being TRBD1 or TRBD2 (6 bases each). CDR3 length equals 17 residues. Trimming removed 1 base from V and 0 bases from J, with 14 bases in between. Per the germline V gene, CDR1 is SEHNR and CDR2 is FQNEAQ (reference sequence). CDR3 in DNA: TGTGCCAGCAGCTTAGGGGGGGCCGGACAAAGCACAGATACGCAGTATTTT. Amino acids: CASSLGGAGQSTDTQYF.

V is TRBV12-3 or TRBV12-4 and J is TRBJ2-1; 8 nucleotides agree with TRBD1. The CDR3 loop spans 15 amino acids. The V segment lost 7 bases and the J segment 7 bases; nucleotides outside the gene matches: 12. The CDR3 DNA is TGTGCCAGCATCCAGACAGGGGCTCAAGGAAATGAGCAGTTCTTC. The encoded protein is CASIQTGAQGNEQFF.

This clonotype was seen a few times. The chain has TRBV29-1 and TRBJ1-2; TRBD1 matches at 8 bases. CDR1 and CDR2 (germline): SQVTM, ANQGSEA. The V gene end was trimmed by 3 bases and the J gene end by 8 bases; junction bases not matched to a gene: 8. The CDR3 sequence is 13 residues long. CDR3 loop: CSVDEGRGHGYTF. The CDR3 region has the DNA TGCAGCGTTGATGAGGGCAGGGGGCACGGCTACACCTTC.

Only a few counts were recorded for this clonotype. V and J are TRBV5-5 and TRBJ1-1; no reliable D call. Trimming pared 4 bases from V and 3 bases from J, leaving 16 bases between. CDR3 length: 15 residues. From germline, CDR1 is SGHKS and CDR2 YYEKEE (reference sequence). The CDR3 sequence: CASSPGGRVYTEAFF. CDR3 nucleotides: TGTGCCAGCAGCCCAGGTGGCAGAGTTTACACTGAAGCTTTCTTT.

Notes on this clonotype: A read error may be the cause here, since a much bigger clone is one base away. This chain joins TRBV7-9 and TRBJ2-5; tentatively, D is TRBD1 or TRBD2 (5 bases each). Germline V lookup: CDR1 SEHNR, CDR2 FQNEAQ (reference sequence). The CDR3 consists of 17 residues. CDR3 sequence (DNA): TGTGCCAGCAGCTCTAGCTCTGGGGCCGAGACCGAAGAGACCCGGTACTTC. It translates to CASSSSSGAETEETRYF.